A selection of T cell receptor beta chains follows, all from one sample in a study of blood T cell repertoires in COVID-19. TCRdb's table, derived via immunoSEQ multiplex PCR, lists solely in-frame clones and lacks some. The top ten clones hold 17% of a sample with 150,000 to 200,000 clones, around 77% of them seen once. The sequencing input was peripheral blood. Receptors were obtained from a man in his fifties or sixties with active or convalescent COVID-19. CDR3s include the opening cysteine and the closing phenylalanine or tryptophan. D genes are given only for firm matches. Clone size appears in some rows only: once, few, many, or a class for an expanded clone.

>TRBJ2-1|TRBV7-3|-|-
CASSTGSSYNEQFF
TGTGCCAGCAGCACGGGGTCATCCTACAATGAGCAGTTCTTC
>TRBJ2-7|TRBV19|-|TRBD1
CASSIIRDSSYEQYF
TGTGCCAGTAGTATAATCCGGGACAGCTCCTACGAGCAGTACTTC
>TRBJ1-2|TRBV6-5|-|-
CASSRENNHGYTF
TGTGCCAGCAGTCGAGAGAATAATCATGGCTACACCTTC
>TRBJ1-2|TRBV10-3|once|-
CAISDPDSGYGYTF
TGTGCCATCAGTGACCCAGACAGTGGGTATGGCTACACCTTC
>TRBJ2-2|TRBV24-1|-|TRBD2
CATEKGGINTGELFF
TGTGCCACCGAAAAGGGAGGGATAAACACCGGGGAGCTGTTTTTT
>TRBJ1-1|TRBV27|-|-
CASSFISFGGTTEAFF
TGTGCCAGCAGTTTTATCTCCTTCGGGGGGACAACTGAAGCTTTCTTT
>TRBJ1-1|TRBV14|-|-
CASSQSPGAYTEAFF
TGTGCCAGCAGCCAATCTCCAGGGGCGTACACTGAAGCTTTCTTT
>TRBJ1-4|TRBV6-6|-|-
CASSYGQGNEKLFF
TGTGCCAGCAGTTACGGGCAGGGGAATGAAAAACTGTTTTTT
>TRBJ1-1|TRBV12-3/TRBV12-4|-|-
CASTAGTEAFF
TGTGCCAGCACAGCGGGGACTGAAGCTTTCTTT
>TRBJ2-6|TRBV5-1|-|TRBD1
CASSTGTAGANVLTF
TGCGCCAGCAGTACGGGGACAGCTGGGGCCAACGTCCTGACTTTC
>TRBJ2-5|TRBV18|-|-
CASSPVSGETQYF
TGTGCCAGCTCACCCGTGTCGGGAGAGACCCAGTACTTC
>TRBJ2-7|TRBV18|-|TRBD1
CASSSGQGYEQYF
TGTGCCAGCTCATCTGGACAGGGTTACGAGCAGTACTTC
>TRBJ2-3|TRBV19|-|-
CASSQEGLAYTSGTDTQYF
TGTGCCAGTAGTCAAGAAGGCCTAGCGTACACCTCGGGCACAGATACGCAGTATTTT
>TRBJ2-2|TRBV19|-|-
CASSMGSTLTGELFF
TGTGCCAGTAGTATGGGCAGCACTTTAACCGGGGAGCTGTTTTTT
>TRBJ2-7|TRBV3-1/TRBV3-2|few|-
CASSQGGLVHEQYF
TGTGCCAGCAGCCAAGGGGGGCTAGTCCACGAGCAGTACTTC
>TRBJ1-3|TRBV14|-|-
CASSQVARSGNTIYF
TGTGCCAGCAGCCAAGTAGCCCGCTCTGGAAACACCATATATTTT
>TRBJ2-7|TRBV27|-|-
CASSLGGGIYEQYF
TGTGCCAGCAGTTTAGGTGGAGGGATCTACGAGCAGTACTTC
>TRBJ2-5|TRBV7-2|once|-
CASSLDRYQETQYF
TGTGCCAGCAGCTTAGACAGGTACCAAGAGACCCAGTACTTC
>TRBJ2-2|TRBV3-1/TRBV3-2|-|TRBD2
CASRLAIGELFF
TGTGCCAGCAGACTAGCGATAGGGGAGCTGTTTTTT
>TRBJ1-2|TRBV24-1|-|TRBD1
CATSDLNRGQEGYTF
TGTGCCACCAGTGATTTGAACAGGGGGCAGGAAGGCTACACCTTC
>TRBJ2-2|TRBV2|-|-
CASNSQGPGELFF
TGTGCCAGCAACTCCCAGGGGCCCGGGGAGCTGTTTTTT
>TRBJ2-5|TRBV7-7|many|-
CASSAGLRGETQYF
TGTGCCAGCAGCGCGGGACTCCGGGGAGAGACCCAGTACTTC
>TRBJ2-7|TRBV27|few|TRBD2
CASRFRATSGSVIYEQYF
TGTGCCAGCAGGTTCCGCGCGACTAGCGGGTCTGTGATCTACGAGCAGTACTTC
>TRBJ2-7|TRBV18|-|TRBD2
CASSPPLLAGEGSYEQYF
TGTGCCAGCTCACCACCGTTACTAGCGGGAGAAGGGTCCTACGAGCAGTACTTC
>TRBJ1-5|TRBV27|-|-
CASSLRGTNQPQHF
TGTGCCAGCAGTTTAAGGGGTACCAATCAGCCCCAGCATTTT
>TRBJ1-5|TRBV27|few|-
CASSLRIGGQPQHF
TGTGCCAGCAGTTTAAGGATCGGCGGGCAGCCCCAGCATTTT